Here is one TCR beta chain with its context. The antigen is undetermined. UMIs that had a 6-nucleotide sample barcode were put in using template switching. TCRdb reworked the 5' RACE reads into one entry per CDR3 protein, no DNA. The sample includes 140,000 to 150,000 distinct CDR3 sequences. Germline V gene lookup returns CDR1 LGHNA and CDR2 YSLEER. The CDR3 consists of 15 residues. This sample was included in a study of monozygotic twins with inflammatory bowel disease. Overall study findings and caveats: Especially with disease activity, IBD patients shared fewer clonotypes with others than healthy twins did. Healthy co-twins showed greater TCRbeta diversity (inverse Simpson) than IBD patients.

This sequence joins TRBV4-3 and TRBJ1-1. This TCR was recovered from a human donor with ulcerative colitis or Crohn's disease, or a healthy co-twin of an affected twin (not recorded which). The sequencing sample was made of blood. The CDR3: CASSRIATGNTEAFF.